The 22 T cell receptor beta chains given below trace back to one sample, sequenced in a study of blood T cell repertoires in COVID-19. Sequenced by immunoSEQ multiplex PCR; TCRdb stores in-frame clones only, minus some. The sample lists roughly 210,000 clones; about 88% were seen once. Sequencing was done on a sample of peripheral blood. These receptors all stem from a man in his 70s with acute or convalescent COVID-19.

Here the CDR3 DNA reads TGTGCCAGTATGGGGCAGGGAATCTACGAGCAGTACTTC. Amino acid sequence: CASMGQGIYEQYF. J is TRBJ2-7 and V is TRBV19, with D tentatively TRBD1 (5 bases). V was shortened by 7 bases and J by 3 bases, with 13 bases between the two germline ends. Germline CDR1 LNHDA, CDR2 SQIVND (reference sequence). This CDR3 has 13 residues.

The chain links TRBV7-6 to TRBJ1-3; D gene uncertain. The CDR3 loop spans 15 amino acids. Germline CDR1 SGHVS, CDR2 FNYEAQ. The V end was cut by 2 bases, the J end by 1 base, with 9 bases between. The CDR3 reads CASSLSISSGNTIYF. The CDR3 nucleotides are TGTGCCAGCAGCTTAAGCATCTCATCTGGAAACACCATATATTTT.

This chain's CDR3 is CASSSTGNSPLHF. CDR3 DNA: TGTGCCAGCAGCTCGACAGGAAATTCACCCCTCCACTTT. The genes are TRBV7-9 and TRBJ1-6; D perhaps matches TRBD1 (6 bases). Trimming cost V 4 bases and J 7 bases, with 8 bases left between them. The germline gives CDR1 SEHNR, CDR2 FQNEAQ (reference sequence). The CDR3 sequence is 13 residues long.

This clone was observed a handful of times. V and J are TRBV18 and TRBJ1-1; D perhaps matches TRBD1 (5 bases). The CDR3 spans 14 residues. V was clipped by 1 base and J by 6 bases, with 12 bases between them. In germline, CDR1 is KGHSH, CDR2 LQKENI. CDR3 coding DNA: TGTGCCAGCTCACCACGGTCAGGGTTGGCTGAAGCTTTCTTT. It translates to CASSPRSGLAEAFF.

The rearrangement uses TRBV19 and TRBJ1-2; D unclear. The CDR3 has 12 amino acids. Germline V CDR1 and CDR2: LNHDA, SQIVND (reference sequence). Trimming took 7 bases from V and 4 from J, leaving 10 bases between them. In DNA form, the CDR3 reads TGTGCCAGTAAGAGGGTAGGCTATGGCTACACCTTC. Translated: CASKRVGYGYTF. The full variable domain, rest sourced from reference TRBV19 and TRBJ1-2, is DGGITQSPKYLFRKEGQNVTLSCEQNLNHDAMYWYRQDPGQGLRLIYYSQIVNDFQKGDIAEGYSVSREKKESFPLTVTSAQKNPTAFYLCASKRVGYGYTFGSGTRLTVV.

This chain connects TRBV11-2 to TRBJ1-2; the match to TRBD1 covers 8 bases. Unmatched junction bases numbered 4, after V lost 3 bases and J lost 1 base. Germline assignment: CDR1 SGHAT and CDR2 FQNNGV. CDR3 length: 15 amino acids. CDR3 amino acids: CASSFNRGGNYGYTF. DNA of the CDR3: TGTGCCAGCAGCTTCAACAGGGGGGGTAACTATGGCTACACCTTC.

The genes are TRBV3-1 (or the pseudogene TRBV3-2) and TRBJ1-4, with D unclear. V was trimmed by 3 bases and J by 7 bases, leaving 15 bases between them. This CDR3 is 15 amino acids long. The V gene's germline CDR1 is LGHDT and CDR2 YNNKEL (reference sequence). CDR3 sequence: CASSQSVGVSEKLFF. DNA for the CDR3: TGTGCCAGCAGCCAGTCTGTCGGGGTTAGTGAAAAACTGTTTTTT.

The V and J genes are TRBV6-6 and TRBJ2-3; TRBD2 matches at 13 bases. CDR1 is MNHNY, CDR2 SVGAGI, per germline (reference sequence). The CDR3 covers 16 residues. The trim removed 5 bases at V and 3 bases at J, leaving 5 bases unmatched. CDR3 region: CASSRTSGRATDTQYF. Here the CDR3 DNA reads TGTGCCAGCAGTAGGACTAGCGGGAGAGCGACAGATACGCAGTATTTT.

This clone was seen a few times. This chain connects TRBV7-6 to TRBJ1-3; 11 bases are a match to TRBD1. Losses at the gene ends were 3 bases for V and 4 bases for J; bases not matched to a gene: 2. The CDR3 has 15 residues. Germline values: CDR1 SGHVS, CDR2 FNYEAQ. The CDR3 DNA is TGTGCCAGCAGCTTGGGACAGGGGGTAGGAAACACCATATATTTT. Protein: CASSLGQGVGNTIYF.

This clone was counted a few times. The rearrangement uses TRBV5-4 and TRBJ2-7; 8 bases agree with TRBD1. Germline V lookup: CDR1 SGHNT, CDR2 YYREEE (reference sequence). The CDR3 is 17 residues long. The V segment lost 3 bases and the J segment 9 bases; nucleotides outside the gene matches: 20. This CDR3 is CASSSGGQGLGFYVQYF. The CDR3, as DNA: TGTGCCAGCAGCTCCGGAGGACAGGGCCTCGGTTTCTATGTGCAGTACTTC.

CDR3 sequence (DNA): TGTGCCAGCAGCTTAGTAGGAGGGGAAAATCAGCCCCAGCATTTT. This sequence encodes CASSLVGGENQPQHF. The chain carries TRBV7-2 and TRBJ1-5, with D possibly TRBD1 on 5 matching bases. CDR1 SGHTA and CDR2 FQGNSA come from the germline V gene. The CDR3 is made up of 15 amino acids. The V end lost 1 base, the J end lost 4 bases, and 11 bases lay between the germline ends.

The chain has TRBV7-2 and TRBJ1-5; no clear D gene. CDR1 SGHTA and CDR2 FQGNSA come from the germline V gene. Between the trimmed V and J ends, which lost 1 base and 0 bases, there was a span of 10 bases. The CDR3 covers 16 residues. Here the CDR3 reads CASSLGSGYSNQPQHF. The CDR3 DNA sequence: TGTGCCAGCAGCTTAGGGTCAGGCTATAGCAATCAGCCCCAGCATTTT. The whole variable domain, filled in from reference TRBV7-2 and TRBJ1-5, reads GAGVSQSPSNKVTEKGKDVELRCDPISGHTALYWYRQSLGQGLEFLIYFQGNSAPDKSGLPSDRFSAERTGGSVSTLTIQRTQQEDSAVYLCASSLGSGYSNQPQHFGDGTRLSIL.

The gene calls are TRBV5-6 and TRBJ1-2; 7 nucleotides match TRBD1. The CDR3 length is 15 residues. The trim removed 3 bases at V and 2 bases at J, leaving 7 bases unmatched. Germline CDR1 is SGHDT and CDR2 is YYEEEE. The CDR3 DNA reads as TGTGCCAGCAGCTCACAGGGGTCGAGGAACTATGGCTACACCTTC. Translating gives CASSSQGSRNYGYTF.

The chain combines TRBV18 with TRBJ1-5, with 7 nucleotides matching TRBD1. This CDR3 has 16 residues. V was clipped by 1 base and J by 6 bases; unmatched bases: 9. Looked up from germline, CDR1 is KGHSH and CDR2 is LQKENI. The CDR3, as DNA: TGTGCCAGCTCACCACTCCCTAACAGGGGCGGTCAGCCCCAGCATTTT. Translated, it gives CASSPLPNRGGQPQHF. The full variable domain, rest sourced from reference TRBV18 and TRBJ1-5, is NAGVMQNPRHLVRRRGQEARLRCSPMKGHSHVYWYRQLPEEGLKFMVYLQKENIIDESGMPKERFSAEFPKEGPSILRIQQVVRGDSAAYFCASSPLPNRGGQPQHFGDGTRLSIL.

The rearrangement joins TRBV19 to TRBJ1-5; 8 positions match TRBD1. This CDR3 spans 14 amino acids. Germline V gene data show CDR1 as LNHDA and CDR2 as SQIVND (reference sequence). J was trimmed by 4 bases and V by 8 bases; bases with no gene match: 7. The CDR3 sequence is CASAGGAENQPQHF. The CDR3 DNA is TGTGCCAGTGCAGGGGGCGCGGAGAATCAGCCCCAGCATTTT.

V and J are TRBV9 and TRBJ2-2; 9 nucleotides agree with TRBD2. With 3 bases clipped from V and 6 bases from J, the junction kept 6 bases outside the gene matches. CDR3 length: 15 amino acids. Per the germline V gene, CDR1 is SGDLS and CDR2 is YYNGEE. CDR3 in amino acids: CASSGLSGSPGELFF. The CDR3 DNA reads as TGTGCCAGCAGCGGCCTTAGCGGGAGCCCCGGGGAGCTGTTTTTT.

This clone was detected only a few times. The chain recombines TRBV7-2 with TRBJ2-3, with 16 bases aligning to TRBD2. The V segment lost 5 bases and the J segment 4 bases; nucleotides outside the gene matches: 9. The CDR3 has 18 amino acids. The germline V gene has CDR1 SGHTA and CDR2 FQGNSA. CDR3 nucleotides: TGTGCCAGCAGCCAAGGGACTAGCGGGAGGGCTATCGCAGATACGCAGTATTTT. Protein product: CASSQGTSGRAIADTQYF.

The sample holds a few counts of this clone. This sequence joins TRBV11-2 and TRBJ2-1; no reliable D call. The CDR3 totals 15 residues. Per the germline V gene, CDR1 is SGHAT and CDR2 is FQNNGV. V was shortened by 1 base and J by 0 bases, with 7 bases between the two germline ends. CDR3: CASSLASYSYNEQFF. The CDR3 region has the DNA TGTGCCAGCAGCTTAGCCTCTTACTCCTACAATGAGCAGTTCTTC.

This sequence joins TRBV27 and TRBJ1-1; 7 bases are shared with TRBD1. Trimming cost V 3 bases and J 5 bases; bases outside gene matches: 3. The germline CDR1 and CDR2 sequences are MNHEY and SMNVEV (reference sequence). This CDR3 is 13 amino acids long. CDR3 region: CASSFRDSTEAFF. The CDR3 coding sequence is TGTGCCAGCAGTTTCCGGGACAGTACTGAAGCTTTCTTT.

V is TRBV7-2 and J is TRBJ1-1, with D possibly being TRBD1 (5 bases). CDR3 length: 14 residues. Trimming removed 1 base at V and 5 bases at J, with 11 bases between. Germline CDR1 is SGHTA and CDR2 is FQGNSA. CDR3 bases: TGTGCCAGCAGCTTAGGGTCAGGGAAGACTGAAGCTTTCTTT. Translating gives CASSLGSGKTEAFF.

Turning to this clone: Other nucleotide sequences in the sample specify the same CDR3. CDR3 coding DNA: TGCAGCGTTGGGACAGTTGGCACTGAAGCTTTCTTT. Translation: CSVGTVGTEAFF. The chain employs TRBV29-1 and TRBJ1-1; possibly TRBD1 for D (6 bases). Trimming cost V 4 bases and J 4 bases, with 10 bases left between them. The length of the CDR3 is 12 residues. The germline V gene has CDR1 SQVTM and CDR2 ANQGSEA.

The DNA for the CDR3 is TGTGCCAGCAGACCCACAGGGATCTATGGCTACACCTTC. This codes for CASRPTGIYGYTF. This chain uses TRBV6-4 with TRBJ1-2, with a tentative D call TRBD1 (6 bases). Trimming stripped 6 bases from V and 4 bases from J, with 12 bases between. The CDR3 covers 13 residues. Germline CDR1 and CDR2: MRHNA and SNTAGT.